A single sample gave rise to the 21 T cell receptor beta chains below, sequenced in a study of patients and donors after allogeneic stem cell transplantation. From the RT-PCR reads, TCRdb called clonotypes with MiXCR, one entry per CDR3 protein. The sample contains about 960,000 distinct CDR3 sequences, approximately 18% of which appear only once. Sequencing used blood, either unsorted or a sorted T cell fraction (not recorded which). All receptors derive from a human donor who was either an allogeneic HSCT recipient or a stem cell or donor lymphocyte infusion donor (not recorded which). It is not recorded whose cells these are; they may come from a transplant donor.

J is TRBJ1-1 and V is TRBV7-8, with TRBD1 as a possible D gene (6 bases). This CDR3 spans 15 amino acids. The ends were cut back, 1 base at V and 0 bases at J, with 9 bases in the middle. Germline CDR1 SGHVS, CDR2 FQNEAQ. In nucleotides, the CDR3 is TGTGCCAGCAGCTTAGTTCAGGGGATGAACACTGAAGCTTTCTTT. Protein sequence: CASSLVQGMNTEAFF.

This clonotype has only a few counts. The CDR3 region has the DNA TGTGCCAGCAGTGAAGAGCAGGACAGGGTTAATGAAAAACTGTTTTTT. Encoded protein: CASSEEQDRVNEKLFF. The chain uses TRBV6-1 and TRBJ1-4; the match to TRBD1 covers 8 bases. V trimming: 1 base; J trimming: 4 bases; junction bases outside the gene matches: 5. Germline-derived CDR1 and CDR2 are MNHNS and SASEGT. CDR3 length: 16 residues.

This clonotype appeared a few times. V gene TRBV2 combines with J gene TRBJ2-1; 10 bases are a match to TRBD2. The ends lost 6 bases at V and 7 bases at J; junction bases unmatched: 9. Germline CDR1 is SNHLY and CDR2 is FYNNEI. This CDR3 contains 15 residues. The CDR3, as DNA: TGTGCCAGCAGACCCGGGACTAGCGAAGGGAATGAGCAGTTCTTC. Its protein product is CASRPGTSEGNEQFF.

The V call is TRBV24-1, the J call TRBJ2-3, with TRBD2 identical over 7 bases. V lost 4 bases to trimming and J lost 5 bases; unmatched junction nucleotides: 11. Germline assignment: CDR1 KGHDR and CDR2 SFDVKD. This CDR3 region has 16 residues. The CDR3 reads CATSDGLAGVGDTQYF. CDR3 bases: TGTGCCACCAGTGACGGACTTGCGGGAGTCGGAGATACGCAGTATTTT.

There are a few counts of this clonotype. The J gene is TRBJ1-5, the V gene TRBV2; D is possibly TRBD1 (5 bases). V was clipped by 7 bases and J by 3 bases, with 10 bases between them. The germline V gene encodes CDR1 SNHLY and CDR2 FYNNEI. This CDR3 comprises 13 residues. DNA for the CDR3: TGTGCCAGCATCAGGGAGATCAATCAGCCCCAGCATTTT. Its protein is CASIREINQPQHF.

V usage is TRBV6-1 and J usage is TRBJ2-5; 15 bases are a match to TRBD2. In germline, CDR1 is MNHNS, CDR2 SASEGT. J was trimmed by 5 bases and V by 6 bases; bases with no gene match: 7. The CDR3 has 16 amino acids. CDR3 residues: CASSRGLAGGPETQYF. The CDR3 region has the DNA TGTGCCAGCAGCCGCGGACTAGCGGGGGGGCCTGAGACCCAGTACTTC.

This clonotype was seen a handful of times. The chain recombines TRBV12-3 or TRBV12-4 with TRBJ1-5, with D perhaps TRBD1 (5 bases). Trimming took 2 bases from V and 1 from J, leaving 9 bases between them. This CDR3 comprises 15 residues. The CDR3 nucleotides are TGTGCCAGCAGTTTAACGTCAGGGAGCAATCAGCCCCAGCATTTT. Encoded protein: CASSLTSGSNQPQHF.

This clonotype was observed a few times. The chain combines TRBV6-6 with TRBJ1-2; D remains ambiguous. Looked up from germline, CDR1 is MNHNY and CDR2 is SVGAGI (reference sequence). The length of the CDR3 is 12 residues. Trimming stripped 6 bases from V and 2 bases from J, with 7 bases between. CDR3 nucleotide sequence: TGTGCCAGCAGGATGGGGAACTATGGCTACACCTTC. This sequence encodes CASRMGNYGYTF.

This clonotype was recorded at least ten times. The chain has TRBV12-3 or TRBV12-4 and TRBJ1-5; a possible D gene is TRBD1 (6 bases). With 1 base removed from V and 4 bases from J, the gap between germline ends came to 8 bases. The CDR3 is 14 residues long. CDR3 bases: TGTGCCAGCAGTTTAGTCAGGGGAAATCAGCCCCAGCATTTT. Translation gives CASSLVRGNQPQHF.

The gene calls are TRBV6-2 or TRBV6-3 and TRBJ1-5; 9 bases match TRBD1. This CDR3 is 15 amino acids long. The J segment lost 7 bases and the V segment lost 2 bases, leaving 6 bases of the junction unmatched. CDR1 and CDR2 from the germline V gene are MNHEY and SVGEGT. Here the CDR3 DNA reads TGTGCCAGCAGTTACACAGGGGGCATAAGGCAGCCCCAGCATTTT. Translating it yields CASSYTGGIRQPQHF.

This clonotype was found a few times. Its ends do not fully match the called genes, so a read error is possible. The V gene is TRBV15, the J gene TRBJ2-7; D not certain. The CDR3 has 14 amino acids. The germline gives CDR1 LNHNV, CDR2 YYDKDF (reference sequence). The CDR3 here is CATSRDTSGILKAF. The CDR3 DNA follows: TGTGCCACCAGCAGAGATACGAGTGGGATCTTGAAGGCCTTC. The full variable domain, completed using reference TRBV15 and TRBJ2-7, is DAMVIQNPRYQVTQFGKPVTLSCSQTLNHNVMYWYQQKSSQAPKLLFHYYDKDFNNEADTPDNFQSRRPNTSFCFLDIRSPGLGDTAMYLCATSRDTSGILKAFGPGTRLTVT.

This clonotype was seen only a few times. This chain uses TRBV18 with TRBJ1-4; D remains unclear. The CDR3 length is 13 residues. V was pared by 6 bases and J by 12 bases, with 17 bases between. CDR1 and CDR2 (germline): KGHSH, LQKENI. This chain's CDR3 is CASSHPGPAELFF. CDR3 bases: TGTGCCAGCTCCCACCCGGGCCCGGCAGAACTGTTTTTT. Full variable domain (rest looked up from reference TRBV18 and TRBJ1-4): NAGVMQNPRHLVRRRGQEARLRCSPMKGHSHVYWYRQLPEEGLKFMVYLQKENIIDESGMPKERFSAEFPKEGPSILRIQQVVRGDSAAYFCASSHPGPAELFFGSGTQLSVL.

The V and J genes are TRBV5-1 and TRBJ2-1, with a weak D call TRBD2 (5 bases). Germline V CDR1 and CDR2: SGHRS, YFSETQ. The CDR3 contains 15 residues. With 4 bases removed from V and 0 bases from J, the gap between germline ends came to 11 bases. The CDR3 DNA follows: TGCGCCAGCAGCACTTTGGGGAGCTCCTACAATGAGCAGTTCTTC. Protein product: CASSTLGSSYNEQFF.

This clonotype was counted a few times. V usage is TRBV5-1 and J usage is TRBJ2-7; D is ambiguous. The CDR3 length is 15 residues. Germline V gene data show CDR1 as SGHRS and CDR2 as YFSETQ. Deletions cut 4 bases from V and 5 bases from J, with 19 bases between. The CDR3 bases are TGCGCCAGCAGCCCTTCGAGGAGAAGCTACGACGAGCAGTACTTC. It yields the protein CASSPSRRSYDEQYF.

This clonotype was observed many times. The V call is TRBV12-3 or TRBV12-4, the J call TRBJ2-2; 8 bases line up with TRBD2. V was pared by 5 bases and J by 1 base, with 3 bases of the junction left unmatched. CDR3 length: 15 residues. CDR3 amino acids: CASSSGRGNTGELFF. The CDR3, as DNA: TGTGCCAGCAGTAGCGGGAGAGGGAACACCGGGGAGCTGTTTTTT.

The sample holds a few counts of this clonotype. The J gene is TRBJ1-4, the V gene TRBV7-9; the match to TRBD1 covers 7 bases. Trimming took 5 bases from V and 6 from J; bases not matched to a gene: 9. The CDR3 runs 15 residues. Per germline, CDR1 SEHNR and CDR2 FQNEAQ (reference sequence). The CDR3 coding sequence is TGTGCCAGCAGCAGACTACGCGACAGGGATGAAAAACTGTTTTTT. Amino acid sequence: CASSRLRDRDEKLFF. Full variable domain (remainder filled in from reference TRBV7-9 and TRBJ1-4): DTGVSQNPRHKITKRGQNVTFRCDPISEHNRLYWYRQTLGQGPEFLTYFQNEAQLEKSRLLSDRFSAERPKGSFSTLEIQRTEQGDSAMYLCASSRLRDRDEKLFFGSGTQLSVL.

This clonotype occurred a few times. The chain has TRBV4-3 and TRBJ2-2; tentative D call: TRBD2 (5 bases). Per germline, CDR1 LGHNA and CDR2 YSLEER. V was cut by 1 base and J by 4 bases, with 10 bases left in between. CDR3 length: 15 residues. The CDR3 loop reads CASSQGWTLTGELFF. CDR3 nucleotides: TGCGCCAGCAGCCAAGGATGGACTCTCACCGGGGAGCTGTTTTTT.

This chain links TRBV6-1 with TRBJ2-3, with 11 bases that match TRBD1. The ends lost 7 bases at V and 3 bases at J; junction bases unmatched: 6. Per germline, CDR1 MNHNS and CDR2 SASEGT. CDR3 length: 15 residues. The CDR3 protein is CASTGQGAWTDTQYF. CDR3 coding DNA: TGTGCCAGCACCGGACAGGGGGCCTGGACAGATACGCAGTATTTT.

Only a few counts were recorded for this clonotype. The chain uses TRBV7-3 and TRBJ1-6; tentative D call: TRBD1 (6 bases). CDR1 is SGHTA and CDR2 is FQGTGA in the germline V gene. V shed 6 bases and J shed 3 bases, with 12 bases lying between them. This CDR3 is 15 amino acids long. CDR3 protein: CASRLDSFYNSPLHF. Here the CDR3 DNA reads TGTGCCAGCAGACTGGACAGCTTCTATAATTCACCCCTCCACTTT.

This chain uses TRBV5-5 with TRBJ2-3; 8 positions match TRBD2. The CDR3 has 17 residues. The germline CDR1 and CDR2 sequences are SGHKS and YYEKEE (reference sequence). The J segment lost 2 bases and the V segment lost 3 bases, leaving 11 bases of the junction unmatched. CDR3 amino acids: CASSWRLALVVTDTQYF. The CDR3 DNA follows: TGTGCCAGCAGCTGGAGACTAGCGTTAGTTGTCACAGATACGCAGTATTTT.

There are a few counts of this clonotype. V gene TRBV5-1 combines with J gene TRBJ2-7, with 9 bases fitting TRBD1. The CDR3 runs to 13 residues. V shed 5 bases, J shed 6 bases, and the junction held 6 bases outside the gene matches. CDR1 and CDR2 (germline): SGHRS, YFSETQ. The CDR3 bases are TGCGCCAGCAGTGAACAGGGGGCTTTCGAGCAGTACTTC. Translating it yields CASSEQGAFEQYF.